This is a list of T cell receptor beta chains from one sample in a study of identical twins. TCRdb independently ran MiXCR on the 5' RACE reads; one entry per CDR3 protein. The table shows approximately 490,000 distinct CDR3 sequences, with 20% to 25% occurring only once. The same specimen was also included in a second study, on yellow fever vaccine responses in identical twins.

Sequenced: CD4+ T cells sorted from blood. These receptors all stem from a woman between 18 and 29 years old in good health. The CDR3 runs from the conserved cysteine through the conserved F or W. Each record gives: clone size, D gene, V gene, J gene, CDR3 DNA, CDR3 protein. The D gene is left open where the match is weak. The listing skips clone size in some rows; elsewhere it reads once, few, many or a size class.

.	.	TRBV2	TRBJ2-3	TGTGCCAGCAGTGAAGCCGGAGCAAGCACAGATACGCAGTATTTT	CASSEAGASTDTQYF
few	.	TRBV7-9	TRBJ2-1	TGTGCCAGCATCCATCCCGTGCGTAATGAGCAGTTCTTC	CASIHPVRNEQFF
.	TRBD1	TRBV5-1	TRBJ1-4	TGCGCCAGCAGCTTAAGGGACAGGAATGAAAAACTGTTTTTT	CASSLRDRNEKLFF
.	TRBD2	TRBV5-5	TRBJ2-7	TGTGCCAGCAGCTTTAGGGGTAGCGGGGGGTTCTACGAGCAGTACTTC	CASSFRGSGGFYEQYF
.	TRBD1	TRBV27	TRBJ2-5	TGTGCCAGCAGTACCCGGGACAGGGGGAAAGAGACCCAGTACTTC	CASSTRDRGKETQYF
few	TRBD1	TRBV7-9	TRBJ1-2	TGTGCCAGCAGGGAGGACAGGGAGTGGACTAACTATGGCTACACCTTC	CASREDREWTNYGYTF
.	TRBD2	TRBV3-1	TRBJ2-7	TGTGCCAGCAGCCAAGATCGTGGTAGCGGGACCCCCTACGAGCAGTACTTC	CASSQDRGSGTPYEQYF
many	TRBD2	TRBV7-6	TRBJ2-1	TGTGCCAGCAGCCCTAGTCCCCCTAGCGGAACTTACAATGAGCAGTTCTTC	CASSPSPPSGTYNEQFF
.	.	TRBV9	TRBJ1-1	TGTGCCAGCAGCGTATTAGGATGGGGTCAATCTGCTGAAGCTTTCTTT	CASSVLGWGQSAEAFF
few	.	TRBV6-4	TRBJ2-1	TGTGCCAGCAGTGGAGGGCCCAATGAGCAGTTCTTC	CASSGGPNEQFF
.	.	TRBV4-2	TRBJ2-1	TGTGCCAGCAGCCAAGTGGGGCGTGAGCAGTTCTTC	CASSQVGREQFF
.	.	TRBV5-1	TRBJ2-1	TGCGCCAGCAGCTTGGCACAAAACAATGAGCAGTTCTTC	CASSLAQNNEQFF
.	.	TRBV24-1	TRBJ2-5	TGTGCCACCAGTGAAGGATTCCAAGAGACCCAGTACTTC	CATSEGFQETQYF
.	TRBD2	TRBV4-1	TRBJ2-1	TGCGCCAGCAGCCAAAGGTATACGGGAGGGACGAATGAGCAGTTCTTC	CASSQRYTGGTNEQFF
few	TRBD2	TRBV20-1	TRBJ2-3	TGCAGTGCTAGACGGGGGACTAGCGGGAGGACCCCGCGCTATAGCACAGATACGCAGTATTTT	CSARRGTSGRTPRYSTDTQYF
.	.	TRBV21-1	TRBJ2-2	TGTGCCAGCAGCTGTAAGACAGGGAGCCCCAACACCGGGGAGCTGTTTTTT	CASSCKTGSPNTGELFF
.	.	TRBV6-1	TRBJ2-7	TGTGCCAGCAGTGAAAGGGACTCCGTTCGGGTATGGCACGAGCAGTACTTC	CASSERDSVRVWHEQYF
.	.	TRBV5-1	TRBJ2-3	TGCGCCAGCAGCTTTCAGGGCAGGGTGGGCCCCGAGGAGTATTTT	CASSFQGRVGPEEYF
.	TRBD2	TRBV2	TRBJ2-1	TGTGCCAGCGGGGAGACTAGCCAAAACAATGAGCAGTTCTTC	CASGETSQNNEQFF
.	.	TRBV2	TRBJ1-5	TGTGCCAGCAGTGTCCTGAGGGATCAGCCCCAGCATTTT	CASSVLRDQPQHF
.	.	TRBV12-3/TRBV12-4	TRBJ2-1	TGTGCCAGCAGTTTAGAGTTGAACTCCAATGAGCAGTTCTTC	CASSLELNSNEQFF
.	.	TRBV3-1	TRBJ1-1	TGTGCCAGCAGCCAAGGGGGGTGGAACACTGAAGCTTTCTTT	CASSQGGWNTEAFF
few	.	TRBV5-1	TRBJ2-3	TGCGCCAGCAGCCTTCAATCGGATACGCAGTATTTT	CASSLQSDTQYF
.	TRBD2	TRBV5-1	TRBJ2-1	TGCGCCAGCAGCTTGGAGTCTAGCGGTTACAATGAGCAGTTCTTC	CASSLESSGYNEQFF
.	.	TRBV19	TRBJ1-5	TGTGCCAGTAGTATTAGCAATCAGCCCCAGCATTTT	CASSISNQPQHF
.	.	TRBV7-3	TRBJ2-3	TGTGCCAGCAGCGCAGATATGAGTACGCAGTATTTT	CASSADMSTQYF
.	.	TRBV24-1	TRBJ2-1	TGTGCCACCACGGGGGAAGGGTCCTACAATGAGCAGTTCTTC	CATTGEGSYNEQFF
.	.	TRBV28	TRBJ1-3	TGTGCCAGCAGGTCAGACAACTCTGGAAACACCATATATTTT	CASRSDNSGNTIYF